These 32 T cell receptor beta chains were all obtained from the same sample, sequenced in a study of blood T cell repertoires in COVID-19. Produced via immunoSEQ multiplex PCR; TCRdb's table is partial and in-frame only. The repertoire consists of approximately 360,000 clones, with around 87% occurring once and the leading ten covering approximately 1.9%. Sequenced material: PBMCs or T cells enriched from blood (not recorded which). These TCRs come from a middle-aged man in a cohort exposed to, infected with or recovered from COVID-19 (not recorded which).

The V gene is TRBV4-2, the J gene TRBJ2-5; 12 bases fit TRBD2. Germline V gene sequence: CDR1 LGHNA, CDR2 YNFKEQ. Trimming cost V 0 bases and J 5 bases; bases outside gene matches: 10. The CDR3 length is 18 residues. The CDR3 bases are TGTGCCAGCAGCCAAGATTTTCTAGCGGGAGGGCGGAGGGAGACCCAGTACTTC. It is translated as CASSQDFLAGGRRETQYF.

This clone was seen only a few times. Other DNA sequences in the sample encode the same CDR3. The chain uses TRBV3-1 (or the pseudogene TRBV3-2) and TRBJ1-1; no firm D call. The CDR3 is 13 residues long. V was cut by 1 base and J by 1 base, with 4 bases left in between. Germline assignment: CDR1 LGHDT and CDR2 YNNKEL (reference sequence). CDR3 sequence: CASSQGQNTEAFF. For the CDR3, the DNA is TGTGCCAGCAGCCAAGGACAGAACACTGAAGCTTTCTTT.

This clone occurred a few times. The chain recombines TRBV4-1 with TRBJ1-2; tentatively, D is TRBD1 (5 bases). The germline V and J ends were trimmed by 1 base and 4 bases, with 13 bases remaining between them. The CDR3 loop spans 15 amino acids. Germline V lookup: CDR1 MGHRA, CDR2 YSYEKL. As DNA, the CDR3 is TGCGCCAGCAGCCAAGGGGCAGGGCAATTCTATGGCTACACCTTC. Amino acids: CASSQGAGQFYGYTF.

The chain employs TRBV28 and TRBJ2-7; TRBD2 is a possible D gene (5 bases). CDR3 length: 14 amino acids. With 2 bases removed from V and 3 bases from J, the gap between germline ends came to 11 bases. Germline CDR1 reads MDHEN; CDR2 reads SYDVKM. This CDR3 is CASSLRGKDYEQYF. DNA for the CDR3: TGTGCCAGCAGTTTAAGAGGGAAAGACTACGAGCAGTACTTC.

The V call is TRBV7-2, the J call TRBJ2-1; 9 nucleotides align to TRBD2. The germline gives CDR1 SGHTA, CDR2 FQGNSA. Unmatched junction bases numbered 6, after V lost 2 bases and J lost 13 bases. The CDR3 is 13 residues long. The CDR3 nucleotides are TGTGCCAGCAGCTTACCGGGACTAGCAACCCAGTTCTTC. This codes for CASSLPGLATQFF.

In its sample, this clone was seen a few times. This chain connects TRBV6-1 to TRBJ1-3; D not certain. Trimming took off 2 bases at V and 0 bases at J, with 14 bases between the two ends. Germline V gene sequence: CDR1 MNHNS, CDR2 SASEGT. The CDR3 covers 17 residues. This CDR3 is CASSEREQRASGNTIYF. CDR3 DNA: TGTGCCAGCAGTGAAAGGGAGCAGAGGGCCTCTGGAAACACCATATATTTT.

This sequence joins TRBV28 and TRBJ1-5; 10 bases are shared with TRBD1. The junction had 5 bases not matched to a gene; V was cut back by 8 bases and J by 7 bases. Germline loops: CDR1 MDHEN, CDR2 SYDVKM. The CDR3 is 13 amino acids. CDR3 region: CASGDRGWQPQHF. CDR3 DNA sequence: TGTGCCAGCGGGGACAGGGGATGGCAGCCCCAGCATTTT.

This clone has just a few counts. This chain connects TRBV3-1 (or the pseudogene TRBV3-2) to TRBJ2-3; 11 bases fit TRBD2. CDR1 is LGHDT and CDR2 is YNNKEL in the germline V gene (reference sequence). The CDR3 runs 16 residues. Losses at the gene ends were 4 bases for V and 2 bases for J; bases not matched to a gene: 5. CDR3 bases: TGTGCCAGCAGCCCCCTAGCGGGAGGACTCACAGATACGCAGTATTTT. Amino acid sequence: CASSPLAGGLTDTQYF.

The chain has TRBV18 and TRBJ1-1; D gene unclear. The CDR3 is 13 amino acids. With 2 bases removed from V and 1 base from J, the gap between germline ends came to 5 bases. The V gene's germline CDR1 is KGHSH and CDR2 LQKENI. Here the CDR3 DNA reads TGTGCCAGCTCACCATCACAGAACACTGAAGCTTTCTTT. It encodes CASSPSQNTEAFF.

This clone was seen once. This chain's CDR3 is CASSTSGGSSTDTQYF. The CDR3 nucleotides read TGTGCCAGCAGCACTAGCGGGGGATCTAGCACAGATACGCAGTATTTT. The chain joins TRBV7-8 to TRBJ2-3; 11 nucleotides line up with TRBD2. Trimming removed 5 bases from V and 0 bases from J; junction bases left unmatched: 4. This CDR3 has 16 residues. Per the germline V gene, CDR1 is SGHVS and CDR2 is FQNEAQ.

CDR3 sequence reads: CASSGAGEYNEQFF. The DNA for the CDR3 is TGTGCCAGCAGCGGGGCAGGGGAATACAATGAGCAGTTCTTC. The V and J genes are TRBV11-1 and TRBJ2-1, with D possibly being TRBD1 (6 bases). This CDR3 has 14 residues. Germline CDR1 is SGHAT and CDR2 is FQDESV (reference sequence). The V end was cut by 5 bases, the J end by 4 bases, with 12 bases between.

The chain is built from TRBV9 and TRBJ2-1; TRBD1 is a possible D gene (6 bases). Trimming pared 7 bases from V and 6 bases from J, leaving 14 bases between. In germline, CDR1 is SGDLS, CDR2 YYNGEE. The CDR3 has 13 amino acids. DNA of the CDR3: TGTGCCAGCGGGCAGGGGAGTATCAATGAGCAGTTCTTC. It specifies CASGQGSINEQFF. The whole variable domain, filled in from reference TRBV9 and TRBJ2-1, reads DSGVTQTPKHLITATGQRVTLRCSPRSGDLSVYWYQQSLDQGLQFLIQYYNGEERAKGNILERFSAQQFPDLHSELNLSSLELGDSALYFCASGQGSINEQFFGPGTRLTVL.

The chain couples TRBV24-1 to TRBJ2-6; 10 bases fit TRBD1. CDR1 and CDR2 (germline): KGHDR, SFDVKD. V shed 9 bases, J shed 0 bases, and the junction held 4 bases outside the gene matches. The CDR3 totals 16 residues. The CDR3 region is CATGGQGHSGANVLTF. Here the CDR3 DNA reads TGTGCCACCGGGGGACAGGGGCACTCTGGGGCCAACGTCCTGACTTTC.

This clone was counted a single time. The gene calls are TRBV10-3 and TRBJ2-7; 10 bases are a match to TRBD2. The ends lost 7 bases at V and 7 bases at J; junction bases unmatched: 10. The germline gives CDR1 ENHRY, CDR2 SYGVKD. This CDR3 is 14 amino acids long. In DNA, the CDR3 is TGTGCCATCACCGAAGCGGGAGGGCCTCGGGAGCAGTACTTC. As protein: CAITEAGGPREQYF.

This chain connects TRBV11-2 to TRBJ1-3; D unclear. V shed 5 bases and J shed 4 bases, with 12 bases lying between them. CDR3 length equals 14 residues. Looked up from germline, CDR1 is SGHAT and CDR2 is FQNNGV. CDR3 region: CASSPRLLGNTIYF. The DNA for the CDR3 is TGTGCCAGCAGCCCTCGACTGTTGGGAAACACCATATATTTT.

The V call is TRBV7-8, the J call TRBJ1-3; 7 bases are shared with TRBD1. The CDR3 contains 15 residues. V lost 3 bases to trimming and J lost 3 bases; unmatched junction nucleotides: 5. CDR1 and CDR2 (germline): SGHVS, FQNEAQ. The DNA for the CDR3 is TGTGCCAGCAGCTTCCGCGGGACAGTTGGAAACACCATATATTTT. Translating gives CASSFRGTVGNTIYF.

J is TRBJ1-2 and V is TRBV5-8, with D perhaps TRBD1 (5 bases). The CDR3 has 13 amino acids. Germline CDR1 and CDR2: SGHTS and YDEGEE. Between the trimmed V and J ends, which lost 4 bases and 7 bases, there was a span of 14 bases. CDR3 in amino acids: CASSTRVGLGYTF. As DNA, the CDR3 is TGTGCCAGCAGCACCAGGGTTGGCCTTGGCTACACCTTC.

J is TRBJ2-1 and V is TRBV5-4; 7 bases align to TRBD2. The CDR3 extends over 14 amino acids. V was clipped by 4 bases and J by 7 bases; unmatched bases: 8. Germline loops: CDR1 SGHNT, CDR2 YYREEE (reference sequence). The DNA of the CDR3 is TGTGCCAGCAGCCCATGGGACTATCGTAATGAGCAGTTCTTC. It encodes CASSPWDYRNEQFF.

In its sample, this clone was seen once. The chain links TRBV19 to TRBJ2-7, with 7 positions matching TRBD1. The CDR3 extends over 15 amino acids. CDR1 LNHDA and CDR2 SQIVND come from the germline V gene (reference sequence). After removal of 4 bases from V and 4 bases from J, the junction contained 10 bases not matched to a gene. The CDR3 coding sequence is TGTGCCAGTAGTACCCAGGAAGGGGGCTTATACGAGCAGTACTTC. It encodes CASSTQEGGLYEQYF.

The chain carries TRBV7-9 and TRBJ1-2; 9 bases line up with TRBD1. J lost 7 bases, V lost 5 bases, and 8 bases had no gene match. The germline CDR1 and CDR2 sequences are SEHNR and FQNEAQ (reference sequence). The CDR3 length is 14 residues. The CDR3 here is CASSAQTGGPGYTF. In nucleotides, the CDR3 is TGTGCCAGCAGCGCACAAACAGGGGGCCCTGGCTACACCTTC.

V usage is TRBV6-5 and J usage is TRBJ1-1; tentative D call: TRBD1 (5 bases). The CDR3 extends over 14 amino acids. The V gene lost 8 bases and the J gene lost 4 bases, with 17 bases spanning the gap. CDR1 is MNHEY, CDR2 SVGAGI, per germline. This chain's CDR3 is CASFYSGGITEAFF. The CDR3 DNA follows: TGTGCCAGCTTCTATTCCGGGGGAATCACTGAAGCTTTCTTT.

This clone was observed a handful of times. V gene TRBV6-5 combines with J gene TRBJ1-5; tentatively, D is TRBD1 (6 bases). CDR1 is MNHEY, CDR2 SVGAGI, per germline. V lost 5 bases to trimming and J lost 6 bases, with 14 bases between them. This CDR3 is 14 amino acids long. CDR3 coding DNA: TGTGCCAGCAGTAGATACAGGGAGAGTCAGCCCCAGCATTTT. The encoded protein is CASSRYRESQPQHF.

The chain couples TRBV4-1 to TRBJ2-7, with 10 nucleotides matching TRBD1. CDR3 size: 14 residues. V was clipped by 2 bases and J by 6 bases; unmatched bases: 4. The germline gives CDR1 MGHRA, CDR2 YSYEKL. For the CDR3, the DNA is TGCGCCAGCAGCCAACGGACAGGGGGTGGCGAGCAGTACTTC. The encoded protein is CASSQRTGGGEQYF.

The chain has TRBV19 and TRBJ1-4; D possibly corresponds to TRBD1 (6 bases). Trimming took off 6 bases at V and 0 bases at J, with 20 bases between the two ends. The CDR3 is made up of 18 amino acids. The germline gives CDR1 LNHDA, CDR2 SQIVND (reference sequence). CDR3: CASSLFRGAIATNEKLFF. For the CDR3, the DNA is TGTGCCAGTAGCCTATTTCGGGGGGCCATCGCAACTAATGAAAAACTGTTTTTT.

The chain has TRBV15 and TRBJ2-7, with TRBD2 identical over 7 bases. Germline assignment: CDR1 LNHNV and CDR2 YYDKDF (reference sequence). The V and J ends lost 1 base and 7 bases, in that order; junction bases with no gene match: 10. This CDR3 has 15 residues. The CDR3 nucleotides read TGTGCCACCAGCAGAGTAGCGGGCATGGGGGGAGAGCAGTACTTC. Protein sequence: CATSRVAGMGGEQYF.

The gene calls are TRBV24-1 and TRBJ2-7, with 7 bases lining up with TRBD1. The CDR3 consists of 17 residues. Germline loops: CDR1 KGHDR, CDR2 SFDVKD. Germline trimming cut 8 bases from V and 3 bases from J; bases unmatched to any gene: 18. CDR3 DNA sequence: TGTGCCACCATCCAGGACAGGCCGAAGGAGGTATACTACGAGCAGTACTTC. This gives the protein CATIQDRPKEVYYEQYF.

V and J are TRBV5-4 and TRBJ2-3, with 10 bases identical to TRBD2. Germline CDR1 SGHNT, CDR2 YYREEE (reference sequence). The ends lost 6 bases at V and 4 bases at J; junction bases unmatched: 5. This CDR3 region has 14 residues. The CDR3, as DNA: TGTGCCAGCAAGCGGGAGGGGGGGCCAGATACGCAGTATTTT. This encodes CASKREGGPDTQYF.

V usage is TRBV28 and J usage is TRBJ1-2; 8 bases fit TRBD1. Germline loops: CDR1 MDHEN, CDR2 SYDVKM. Germline trimming cut 6 bases from V and 5 bases from J; bases unmatched to any gene: 14. The CDR3 has 16 residues. The CDR3 spells CASRDGQGEFYYGYTF. CDR3 coding DNA: TGTGCCAGCAGAGACGGACAGGGTGAATTTTATTATGGCTACACCTTC.

This chain links TRBV12-3 or TRBV12-4 with TRBJ2-7; the D is unclear. The CDR3 covers 11 residues. The ends were cut back, 5 bases at V and 3 bases at J, with 5 bases in the middle. The DNA for the CDR3 is TGTGCCAGCAGTCAACACTACGAGCAGTACTTC. It specifies CASSQHYEQYF.

This clone occurred once. The V gene is TRBV7-2, the J gene TRBJ1-5; 7 bases fit TRBD1. The germline gives CDR1 SGHTA, CDR2 FQGNSA. V gave up 4 bases and J gave up 2 bases; unmatched junction bases: 5. This CDR3 comprises 15 residues. CDR3 sequence reads: CASSWTGTGNQPQHF. The CDR3 bases are TGTGCCAGCAGCTGGACAGGTACGGGCAATCAGCCCCAGCATTTT.

The CDR3 DNA reads TGTGCCAGCAGCTTGGGAATGCGGGAGTACGAGCAGTACTTC. It codes for CASSLGMREYEQYF. This chain joins TRBV5-4 and TRBJ2-7, with 7 bases identical to TRBD2. CDR3 size: 14 residues. Germline V gene data show CDR1 as SGHNT and CDR2 as YYREEE (reference sequence). Germline trimming cut 0 bases from V and 4 bases from J; bases unmatched to any gene: 4.

J is TRBJ2-7 and V is TRBV5-1; TRBD1 matches 10 bases. The V gene end was trimmed by 6 bases and the J gene end by 3 bases; junction bases not matched to a gene: 3. From germline, CDR1 is SGHRS and CDR2 YFSETQ. The CDR3 spans 13 residues. The CDR3 region is CASMRTGGYEQYF. The CDR3 nucleotides are TGCGCCAGCATGAGGACAGGGGGCTACGAGCAGTACTTC.